A selection of T cell receptor beta chains follows, all from one sample in a study of blood T cell repertoires in COVID-19. Using immunoSEQ multiplex PCR, the repertoire was profiled, and TCRdb retains in-frame clones only, with some absent. The sample lists around 200,000 clones, around 78% seen once, with 2.5% to 3% in the top ten. Sequencing input: peripheral blood. All receptors come from a woman of 80 years or more with active or convalescent COVID-19. Each CDR3 is given with its conserved first and last residue. Fields, in order: clone size, J gene, D gene, V gene, CDR3 protein, CDR3 DNA. The D gene is left open where the match is weak. Clone size is stated in some rows and not others, as once, few, many or a class when expanded.

clone size: -
J gene: TRBJ1-5
D gene: -
V gene: TRBV18
CDR3 protein: CASFSDTSYQPQHF
CDR3 DNA: TGTGCCAGCTTTTCGGACACTTCCTATCAGCCCCAGCATTTT

clone size: -
J gene: TRBJ2-2
D gene: TRBD2
V gene: TRBV2
CDR3 protein: CASTYEGTSASGELFF
CDR3 DNA: TGTGCCAGCACGTACGAGGGGACTAGCGCTAGCGGGGAGCTGTTTTTT

clone size: -
J gene: TRBJ2-3
D gene: -
V gene: TRBV5-1
CDR3 protein: CASSLGPRTEVFDTQYF
CDR3 DNA: TGCGCCAGCAGCTTGGGCCCACGGACAGAGGTATTTGATACGCAGTATTTT

clone size: -
J gene: TRBJ1-6
D gene: -
V gene: TRBV5-1
CDR3 protein: CASSLGQGYFNSPLHF
CDR3 DNA: TGCGCCAGCAGCTTGGGGCAGGGGTATTTTAATTCACCCCTCCACTTT

clone size: -
J gene: TRBJ1-2
D gene: TRBD1
V gene: TRBV5-1
CDR3 protein: CASSPNRDREPYGYTF
CDR3 DNA: TGCGCCAGCAGCCCTAACCGGGACAGAGAACCCTATGGCTACACCTTC

clone size: few
J gene: TRBJ1-5
D gene: -
V gene: TRBV12-3/TRBV12-4
CDR3 protein: CASRGAGQPQHF
CDR3 DNA: TGTGCCAGTCGGGGGGCGGGGCAGCCCCAGCATTTT

clone size: -
J gene: TRBJ2-7
D gene: TRBD1
V gene: TRBV7-2
CDR3 protein: CASSQTRTGAPIGQYF
CDR3 DNA: TGTGCCAGCAGTCAAACCCGGACAGGGGCACCTATAGGGCAGTACTTC

clone size: -
J gene: TRBJ1-5
D gene: -
V gene: TRBV28
CDR3 protein: CASSLDQGMTQPQHF
CDR3 DNA: TGTGCCAGCAGTTTAGATCAGGGGATGACTCAGCCCCAGCATTTT

clone size: -
J gene: TRBJ2-7
D gene: TRBD1
V gene: TRBV3-1/TRBV3-2
CDR3 protein: CASSQRGPSRDYSYEQYF
CDR3 DNA: TGTGCCAGCAGCCAAAGGGGGCCCTCTCGGGATTACTCCTACGAGCAGTACTTC

clone size: once
J gene: TRBJ2-3
D gene: TRBD1
V gene: TRBV18
CDR3 protein: CASSPDRVYTDTQYF
CDR3 DNA: TGTGCCAGCTCCCCGGACAGGGTTTACACAGATACGCAGTATTTT

clone size: -
J gene: TRBJ1-5
D gene: -
V gene: TRBV7-9
CDR3 protein: CASSLAEGYSNQPQHF
CDR3 DNA: TGTGCCAGCAGCTTAGCGGAGGGTTATAGCAATCAGCCCCAGCATTTT

clone size: -
J gene: TRBJ1-6
D gene: -
V gene: TRBV9
CDR3 protein: CASSVGENSPLHF
CDR3 DNA: TGTGCCAGCAGCGTAGGGGAGAATTCACCCCTCCACTTT

clone size: few
J gene: TRBJ1-2
D gene: -
V gene: TRBV30
CDR3 protein: CAWSPPSTGYTF
CDR3 DNA: TGTGCCTGGAGTCCACCAAGCACTGGCTACACCTTC